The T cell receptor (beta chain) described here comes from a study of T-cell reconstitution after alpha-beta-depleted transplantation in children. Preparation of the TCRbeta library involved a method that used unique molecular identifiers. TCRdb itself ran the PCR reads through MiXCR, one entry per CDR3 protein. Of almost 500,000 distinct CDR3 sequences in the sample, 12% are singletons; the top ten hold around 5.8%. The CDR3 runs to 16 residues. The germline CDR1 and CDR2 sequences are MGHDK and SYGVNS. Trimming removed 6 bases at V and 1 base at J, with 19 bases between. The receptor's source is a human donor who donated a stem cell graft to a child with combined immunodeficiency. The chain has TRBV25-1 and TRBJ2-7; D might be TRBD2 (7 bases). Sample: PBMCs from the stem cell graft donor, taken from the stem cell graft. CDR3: CASSDSRGASSYEQYF. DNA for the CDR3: TGTGCCAGCAGCGACTCCCGGGGGGCCTCTTCCTACGAGCAGTACTTC.